A single sample gave rise to the 22 T cell receptor beta chains below, sequenced in a study of technical replicates of blood from several donors. Clones were read by immunoSEQ multiplex PCR, and TCRdb kept only the in-frame ones, dropping some. The sample includes 74,000 or so clones, 85% to 95% seen only once; the top ten take about 0.36%. The material sequenced was T cells isolated from PBMCs. These receptors came from a human donor in good health.

The chain joins TRBV2 to TRBJ1-2, with D possibly matching TRBD1 (6 bases). Per germline, CDR1 SNHLY and CDR2 FYNNEI. The CDR3 runs 13 residues. The V gene lost 8 bases and the J gene lost 7 bases, with 17 bases spanning the gap. The CDR3 DNA is TGTGCCAGCGCCCCAGAGGGGGTTGGTGGCTACACCTTC. It specifies CASAPEGVGGYTF.

A few counts support this clone. The J gene is TRBJ1-1, the V gene TRBV4-1, with TRBD1 matching 7 bases. Unmatched junction bases numbered 5, after V lost 0 bases and J lost 7 bases. Germline V lookup: CDR1 MGHRA, CDR2 YSYEKL. This CDR3 has 14 residues. In DNA, the CDR3 is TGCGCCAGCAGCCAAGAGGCCAGGGGGTTTGAAGCTTTCTTT. It yields the protein CASSQEARGFEAFF.

The V call is TRBV19, the J call TRBJ2-1, with 8 nucleotides matching TRBD2. The CDR3 runs to 14 residues. The V and J ends lost 11 bases and 6 bases, in that order; junction bases with no gene match: 12. Germline V lookup: CDR1 LNHDA, CDR2 SQIVND (reference sequence). This CDR3 reads CAAGGKREINEQFF. In DNA, the CDR3 is TGTGCCGCTGGGGGCAAGCGGGAGATCAATGAGCAGTTCTTC.

The genes are TRBV15 and TRBJ1-5, with 10 bases that match TRBD1. This CDR3 has 15 amino acids. V was pared by 5 bases and J by 5 bases, with 6 bases of the junction left unmatched. CDR1 and CDR2 from the germline V gene are LNHNV and YYDKDF (reference sequence). CDR3 sequence: CATSSGTGADQPQHF. Written as DNA, the CDR3 is TGTGCCACCAGCTCGGGGACAGGGGCTGATCAGCCCCAGCATTTT.

V usage is TRBV5-6 and J usage is TRBJ2-4; the match to TRBD2 covers 12 bases. The germline V gene encodes CDR1 SGHDT and CDR2 YYEEEE. J gave up 0 bases and V 0 bases, and 7 bases lay outside the gene matches. The CDR3 runs 19 residues. The CDR3 protein is CASSLEASGRGKAKNIQYF. The CDR3 DNA follows: TGTGCCAGCAGCTTGGAGGCTAGCGGGAGGGGAAAAGCCAAAAACATTCAGTACTTC.

The chain links TRBV6-6 to TRBJ2-7, with 9 positions matching TRBD2. Germline CDR1 reads MNHNY; CDR2 reads SVGAGI (reference sequence). This CDR3 comprises 15 residues. The V gene end was trimmed by 2 bases and the J gene end by 5 bases; junction bases not matched to a gene: 7. DNA of the CDR3: TGTGCCAGCAGTTACGGGGCGGGAGGGGGAGACGAGCAGTACTTC. This encodes CASSYGAGGGDEQYF.

The chain is built from TRBV28 and TRBJ1-1, with D uncertain. V was pared by 9 bases and J by 4 bases, with 15 bases between. This CDR3 is 13 amino acids long. In germline, CDR1 is MDHEN, CDR2 SYDVKM. CDR3: CASHPPYITEAFF. Here the CDR3 DNA reads TGTGCCAGTCATCCTCCGTACATCACTGAAGCTTTCTTT.

In regard to this clone: Other DNA sequences of this sample code for an identical CDR3. V gene TRBV2 combines with J gene TRBJ1-3, with 7 bases aligning to TRBD1. Germline lookup yields CDR1 SNHLY and CDR2 FYNNEI. After removal of 4 bases from V and 3 bases from J, the junction contained 3 bases not matched to a gene. The CDR3 spans 14 residues. The CDR3 sequence is CASSGQGSGNTIYF. The CDR3 DNA follows: TGTGCCAGCAGTGGACAGGGAAGTGGAAACACCATATATTTT.

The gene calls are TRBV6-5 and TRBJ2-1; D call uncertain. The germline V gene encodes CDR1 MNHEY and CDR2 SVGAGI. Trimming removed 1 base from V and 7 bases from J, with 8 bases in between. CDR3 size: 13 residues. CDR3 loop: CASSYYQANEQFF. In nucleotides, the CDR3 is TGTGCCAGCAGTTACTACCAGGCAAATGAGCAGTTCTTC.

CDR3 in DNA: TGTGCCAGCAGCTCTCTAGCGGGGTCCAGTTCCTACAATGAGCAGTTCTTC. Its protein is CASSSLAGSSSYNEQFF. The J gene is TRBJ2-1, the V gene TRBV7-2, with 9 bases identical to TRBD2. J lost 1 base, V lost 4 bases, and 8 bases had no gene match. The CDR3 runs to 17 residues. Germline V gene data show CDR1 as SGHTA and CDR2 as FQGNSA.

The rearrangement joins TRBV29-1 to TRBJ1-1, with D possibly TRBD1 on 6 matching bases. Germline V gene data show CDR1 as SQVTM and CDR2 as ANQGSEA. The CDR3 spans 14 residues. Here the CDR3 reads CRIQVGGRGTEAFF. In DNA form, the CDR3 reads TGCAGAATACAGGTCGGGGGGCGAGGGACTGAAGCTTTCTTT. Full variable domain (rest looked up from reference TRBV29-1 and TRBJ1-1): SAVISQKPSRDICQRGTSLTIQCQVDSQVTMMFWYRQQPGQSLTLIATANQGSEATYESGFVIDKFPISRPNLTFSTLTVSNMSPEDSSIYLCRIQVGGRGTEAFFGQGTRLTVV.

The chain carries TRBV28 and TRBJ1-2, with 8 bases that match TRBD1. This CDR3 is built from 15 residues. Trimming at V came to 3 bases and at J to 3 bases, leaving 6 bases not matched to a gene. CDR1 and CDR2 from the germline V gene are MDHEN and SYDVKM. CDR3 sequence reads: CASSFQGAEDYGYTF. CDR3 sequence (DNA): TGTGCCAGCAGTTTTCAGGGGGCTGAGGACTATGGCTACACCTTC.

This clone was counted only a few times. In nucleotides, the CDR3 is TGTGCCAGCAGCGTAGTGTACGGGGAGCTGTTTTTT. This encodes CASSVVYGELFF. The chain has TRBV9 and TRBJ2-2; D uncertain. CDR1 and CDR2 (germline): SGDLS, YYNGEE. This CDR3 region has 12 residues. V lost 0 bases and J lost 7, with 4 bases in between.

The chain uses TRBV7-2 and TRBJ2-3; 13 bases align to TRBD2. The V gene end was trimmed by 2 bases and the J gene end by 3 bases; junction bases not matched to a gene: 8. Germline V gene sequence: CDR1 SGHTA, CDR2 FQGNSA. The CDR3 has 18 residues. This CDR3 is CASSLRATSGRRTDTQYF. As DNA, the CDR3 is TGTGCCAGCAGCTTAAGGGCGACTAGCGGGAGGCGTACAGATACGCAGTATTTT.

This sequence joins TRBV5-1 and TRBJ2-7; TRBD1 aligns across 8 bases. V dropped 7 bases and J dropped 2; count of bases not matched to a gene: 5. The germline gives CDR1 SGHRS, CDR2 YFSETQ. The CDR3 spans 13 residues. The CDR3 here is CASSKTGAYEQYF. In DNA form, the CDR3 reads TGCGCCAGCTCAAAGACAGGGGCCTACGAGCAGTACTTC.

The chain joins TRBV5-1 to TRBJ1-4; 8 bases are shared with TRBD1. After removal of 4 bases from V and 4 bases from J, the junction contained 12 bases not matched to a gene. This CDR3 is 17 amino acids long. The germline gives CDR1 SGHRS, CDR2 YFSETQ. The CDR3 bases are TGCGCCAGCAGCGGGGGACAGGCAGGGGGTCGTAATGAAAAACTGTTTTTT. This codes for CASSGGQAGGRNEKLFF.

Here the CDR3 reads CSVEQGFSNYGYTF. The CDR3 bases are TGCAGCGTTGAACAGGGATTCTCTAACTATGGCTACACCTTC. The chain carries TRBV29-1 and TRBJ1-2; weak D call: TRBD1 (5 bases). V shed 2 bases and J shed 0 bases, with 10 bases lying between them. From germline, CDR1 is SQVTM and CDR2 ANQGSEA. The CDR3 runs 14 residues.

The V call is TRBV2, the J call TRBJ1-2; D gene uncertain. Germline CDR1 reads SNHLY; CDR2 reads FYNNEI. V shed 6 bases and J shed 6 bases, with 8 bases lying between them. The CDR3 is 11 residues long. In DNA form, the CDR3 reads TGTGCCAGCAGCCACTTAGATGGCTACACCTTC. Its protein product is CASSHLDGYTF.

For the CDR3, the DNA is TGTGCCAGCAGTTCTATAGCGGGAGGGCCCTGGGATGAGCAGTTCTTC. Encoded protein: CASSSIAGGPWDEQFF. The rearrangement uses TRBV27 and TRBJ2-1; 11 nucleotides match TRBD2. The CDR3 has 16 residues. V lost 4 bases to trimming and J lost 8 bases; unmatched junction nucleotides: 10. Germline lookup yields CDR1 MNHEY and CDR2 SMNVEV (reference sequence).

The chain joins TRBV5-4 to TRBJ2-5; 10 nucleotides agree with TRBD1. V lost 4 bases, J lost 5 bases, and 8 bases stayed unmatched. CDR3 size: 15 residues. The germline gives CDR1 SGHNT, CDR2 YYREEE (reference sequence). CDR3 sequence reads: CASSVLPGQGETQYF. The CDR3 nucleotides read TGTGCCAGCAGCGTCCTACCGGGACAGGGGGAGACCCAGTACTTC. Combining the CDR3 with reference TRBV5-4 and TRBJ2-5 gives the whole variable domain ETGVTQSPTHLIKTRGQQVTLRCSSQSGHNTVSWYQQALGQGPQFIFQYYREEENGRGNFPPRFSGLQFPNYSSELNVNALELDDSALYLCASSVLPGQGETQYFGPGTRLLVL.

This chain uses TRBV7-8 with TRBJ1-5; the D is unclear. The germline gives CDR1 SGHVS, CDR2 FQNEAQ. Trimming cost V 3 bases and J 4 bases, with 7 bases left between them. The CDR3 contains 13 residues. CDR3 loop: CASSLALNQPQHF. The CDR3 coding sequence is TGTGCCAGCAGCTTGGCCCTTAATCAGCCCCAGCATTTT.

In DNA form, the CDR3 reads TGTGCCAGCAGCCCGGGGACAGCTGGAAACACCATATATTTT. It encodes CASSPGTAGNTIYF. The V gene is TRBV7-8, the J gene TRBJ1-3, with TRBD1 matching over 7 bases. J lost 2 bases, V lost 5 bases, and 3 bases had no gene match. CDR3 size: 14 residues. The germline CDR1 and CDR2 sequences are SGHVS and FQNEAQ.